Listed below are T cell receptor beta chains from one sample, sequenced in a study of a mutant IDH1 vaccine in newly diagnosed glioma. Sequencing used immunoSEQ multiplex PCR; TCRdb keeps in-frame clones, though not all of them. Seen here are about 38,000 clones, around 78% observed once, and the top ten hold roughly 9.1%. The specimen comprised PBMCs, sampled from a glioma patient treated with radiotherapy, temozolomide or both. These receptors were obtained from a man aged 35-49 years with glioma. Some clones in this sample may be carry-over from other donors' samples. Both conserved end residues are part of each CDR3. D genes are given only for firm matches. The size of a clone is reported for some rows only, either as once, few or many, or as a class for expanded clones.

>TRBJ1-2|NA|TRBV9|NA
TGTGCCAGCAGCTTAAGCCCGATATTACCAACGGAAGGCTACACCTTC
CASSLSPILPTEGYTF
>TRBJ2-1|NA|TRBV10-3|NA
TGTGCCATCAGTGAGGGACGTGAGCAGTTCTTC
CAISEGREQFF
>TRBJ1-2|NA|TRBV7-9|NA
TGTGCCAGCAGCTTAGGGGGGCTAGGCTATGGCTACACCTTC
CASSLGGLGYGYTF
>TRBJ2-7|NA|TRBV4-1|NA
TGCGCCAGCAGCCAAGGACAGCCAGCATACGAGCAGTACTTC
CASSQGQPAYEQYF
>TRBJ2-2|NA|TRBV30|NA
TGTGCCTGGAGTGTCTTTAGAACCGGGGAGCTGTTTTTT
CAWSVFRTGELFF
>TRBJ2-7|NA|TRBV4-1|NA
TGCGCCAGCAGCTTGGGGCTAGCGCAGAGCTCCTACGAGCAGTACTTC
CASSLGLAQSSYEQYF
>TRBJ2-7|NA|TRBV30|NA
TGTGCCTGGAGTGGTTTGCACGAGCAGTACTTC
CAWSGLHEQYF
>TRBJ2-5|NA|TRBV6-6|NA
TGTGCCAGCAGCCAGCCCTCAGGGACCCAGTACTTC
CASSQPSGTQYF
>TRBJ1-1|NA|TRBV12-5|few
TGTGCTAGTGGTCCTAGGACGGGTAACACTGAAGCTTTCTTT
CASGPRTGNTEAFF
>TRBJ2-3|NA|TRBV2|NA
TGTGCCAGCAGTGAAACCCCTAGCACAGATACGCAGTATTTT
CASSETPSTDTQYF
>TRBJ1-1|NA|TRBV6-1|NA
TGTGCCACACTACTTGGGGGGGCGAAAGGCACTGAAGCTTTCTTT
CATLLGGAKGTEAFF
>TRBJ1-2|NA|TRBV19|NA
TGTGCCAGTAGTCCGGGGGATTTCGAGGGGGTCAGCTATGGCTACACCTTC
CASSPGDFEGVSYGYTF
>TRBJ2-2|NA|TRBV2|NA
TGTGCCAGCTGCCAACAGGGACACACCGGGGAGCTGTTTTTT
CASCQQGHTGELFF
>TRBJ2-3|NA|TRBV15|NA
TGTGCCACCAGCAGAGATTCCCGGGACGCAAGGTATTTT
CATSRDSRDARYF
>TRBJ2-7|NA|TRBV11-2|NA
TGTGCCAGCAGCTTAGGGGTCTCTGGGCAGGGTGCGAACCAGTACTTC
CASSLGVSGQGANQYF
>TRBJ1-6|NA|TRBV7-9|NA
TGTGCCAGCAGCTCAGAGCCGAATTCACCCCTCCACTTT
CASSSEPNSPLHF
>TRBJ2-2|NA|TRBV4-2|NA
TGTGCCAGCAGCCAAGCTAGGGGTACCGGGGAGCTGTTTTTT
CASSQARGTGELFF
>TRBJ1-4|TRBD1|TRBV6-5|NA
TGTGCCAGCAGTAAACAGGGGATGGGTGAAAAACTGTTTTTT
CASSKQGMGEKLFF
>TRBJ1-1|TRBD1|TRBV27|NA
TGTGCCAGCAGTTTATCCCCGGACAGGGAAGCTTTCTTT
CASSLSPDREAFF
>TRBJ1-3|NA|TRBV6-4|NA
TGTGCCAGCAGTGACTGGCACAGGGACTCTGGAAACACCATATATTTT
CASSDWHRDSGNTIYF
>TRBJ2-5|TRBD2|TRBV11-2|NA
TGTGCCAGCAGCCCGCGAGCGGGGGGAGGGGAGACCCAGTACTTC
CASSPRAGGGETQYF
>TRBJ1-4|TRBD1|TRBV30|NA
TGTGCCCGCCAGGGACAGGCGAATGAAAAACTGTTTTTT
CARQGQANEKLFF
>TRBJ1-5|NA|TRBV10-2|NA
TGCGCCAGCGGTCCGGGTGTCTTCAAAAATCAGCCCCAGCATTTT
CASGPGVFKNQPQHF
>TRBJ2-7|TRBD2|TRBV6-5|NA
TGTGCCAGCAGTTCTAGCGGGGGGCCCTACGAGCAGTACTTC
CASSSSGGPYEQYF
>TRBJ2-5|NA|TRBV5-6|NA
TGTGCCAGCAGTTCCTGGGGGTTGGAGATTGAGACCCAGTACTTC
CASSSWGLEIETQYF
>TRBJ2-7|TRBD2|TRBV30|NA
TGTGCCTGGTCGCTAGCGGGGGGCTCCGGCGACGAGCAGTACTTC
CAWSLAGGSGDEQYF
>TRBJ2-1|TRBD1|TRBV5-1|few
TGCGCCAGCAGCTTGGCCCGGGACAGACTATGGAATGAGCAGTTCTTC
CASSLARDRLWNEQFF
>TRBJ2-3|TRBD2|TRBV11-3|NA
TGTGCCAGCAGCTCCTCTTTGCGGGGGGGGACCACAGATACGCAGTATTTT
CASSSSLRGGTTDTQYF
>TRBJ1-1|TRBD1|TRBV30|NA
TGTGCCTGGGTGGGAGTCAGGGGGATGAACACTGAAGCTTTCTTT
CAWVGVRGMNTEAFF